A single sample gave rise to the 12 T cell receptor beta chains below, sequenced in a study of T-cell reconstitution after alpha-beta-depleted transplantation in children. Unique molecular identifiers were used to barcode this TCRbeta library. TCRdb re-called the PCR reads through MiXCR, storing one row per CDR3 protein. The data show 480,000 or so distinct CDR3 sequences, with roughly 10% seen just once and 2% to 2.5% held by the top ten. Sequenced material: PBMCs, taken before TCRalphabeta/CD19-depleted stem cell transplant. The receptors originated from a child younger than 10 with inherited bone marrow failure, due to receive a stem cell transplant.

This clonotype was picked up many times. CDR3 in amino acids: CASSSRGHPLYGYTF. The CDR3 coding sequence is TGTGCCAGCAGCTCCCGGGGCCACCCCCTATATGGCTACACCTTC. This chain connects TRBV7-2 to TRBJ1-2; tentatively, D is TRBD1 (5 bases). The CDR3 is 15 amino acids. V was shortened by 4 bases and J by 5 bases, with 17 bases between the two germline ends. CDR1 and CDR2 (germline): SGHTA, FQGNSA.

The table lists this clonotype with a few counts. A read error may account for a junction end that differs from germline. CDR3 sequence reads: CSARGPINEQFF. Written as DNA, the CDR3 is TGCAGTGCGAGAGGTCCGATCAATGAGCAGTTCTTC. The genes are TRBV20-1 and TRBJ2-1; D ambiguous. Germline lookup yields CDR1 DFQATT and CDR2 SNEGSKA (reference sequence). The CDR3 spans 12 residues.

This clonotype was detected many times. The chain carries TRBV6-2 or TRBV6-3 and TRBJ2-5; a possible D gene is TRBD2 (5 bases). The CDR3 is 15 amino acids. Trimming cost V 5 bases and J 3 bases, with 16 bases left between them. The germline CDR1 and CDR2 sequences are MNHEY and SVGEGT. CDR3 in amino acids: CASSPLDYGEETQYF. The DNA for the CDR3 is TGTGCCAGCAGTCCACTCGACTATGGGGAAGAGACCCAGTACTTC.

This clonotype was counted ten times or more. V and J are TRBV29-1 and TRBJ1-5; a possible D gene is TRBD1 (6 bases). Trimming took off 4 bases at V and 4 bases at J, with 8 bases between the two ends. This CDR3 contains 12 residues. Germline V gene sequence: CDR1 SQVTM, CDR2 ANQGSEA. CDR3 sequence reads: CSVGGTNQPQHF. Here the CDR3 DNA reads TGCAGCGTTGGGGGGACAAATCAGCCCCAGCATTTT.

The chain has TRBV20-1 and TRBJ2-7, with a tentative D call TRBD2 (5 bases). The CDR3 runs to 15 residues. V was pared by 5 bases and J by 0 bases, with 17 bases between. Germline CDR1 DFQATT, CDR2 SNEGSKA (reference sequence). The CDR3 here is CSAVTSSGNSYEQYF. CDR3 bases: TGCAGTGCTGTCACATCGTCCGGGAACTCCTACGAGCAGTACTTC.

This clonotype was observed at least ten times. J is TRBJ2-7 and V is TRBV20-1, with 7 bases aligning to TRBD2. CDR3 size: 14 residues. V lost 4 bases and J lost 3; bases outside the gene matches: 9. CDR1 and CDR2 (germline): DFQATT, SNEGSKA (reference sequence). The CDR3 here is CSAKGVGLDYEQYF. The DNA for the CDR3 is TGCAGTGCTAAGGGTGTAGGACTAGACTACGAGCAGTACTTC.

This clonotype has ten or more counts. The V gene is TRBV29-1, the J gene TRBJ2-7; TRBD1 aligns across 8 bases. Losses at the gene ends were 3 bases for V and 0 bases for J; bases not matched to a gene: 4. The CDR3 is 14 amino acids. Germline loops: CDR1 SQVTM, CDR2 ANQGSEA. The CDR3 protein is CSVDRTGNSYEQYF. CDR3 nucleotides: TGCAGCGTTGACAGGACAGGGAACTCCTACGAGCAGTACTTC.

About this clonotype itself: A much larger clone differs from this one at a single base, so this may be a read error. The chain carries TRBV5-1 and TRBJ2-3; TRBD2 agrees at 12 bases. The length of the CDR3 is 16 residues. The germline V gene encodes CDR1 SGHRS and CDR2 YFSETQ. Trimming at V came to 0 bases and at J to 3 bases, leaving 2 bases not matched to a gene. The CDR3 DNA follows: TGCGCCAGCAGCTTGGGGACTAGCGGGACGACAGATACGCAGTATTTT. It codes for CASSLGTSGTTDTQYF. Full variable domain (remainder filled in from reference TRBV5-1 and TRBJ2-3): KAGVTQTPRYLIKTRGQQVTLSCSPISGHRSVSWYQQTPGQGLQFLFEYFSETQRNKGNFPGRFSGRQFSNSRSEMNVSTLELGDSALYLCASSLGTSGTTDTQYFGPGTRLTVL.

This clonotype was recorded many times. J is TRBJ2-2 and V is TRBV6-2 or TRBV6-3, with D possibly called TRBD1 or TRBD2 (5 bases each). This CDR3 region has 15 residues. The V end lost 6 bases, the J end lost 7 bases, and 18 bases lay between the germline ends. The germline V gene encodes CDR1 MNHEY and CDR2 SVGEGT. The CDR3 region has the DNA TGTGCCAGCAGCTTTGAGGGGACCCCTTTCGGGGAGCTGTTTTTT. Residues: CASSFEGTPFGELFF.

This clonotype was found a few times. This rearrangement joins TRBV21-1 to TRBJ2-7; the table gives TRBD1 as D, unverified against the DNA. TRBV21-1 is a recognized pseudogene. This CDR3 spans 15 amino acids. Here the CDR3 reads CASSTDPDPSREQYF. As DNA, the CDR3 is TGTGCCAGCAGCACCGACCCTGATCCCTCGCGCGAGCAGTACTTC.

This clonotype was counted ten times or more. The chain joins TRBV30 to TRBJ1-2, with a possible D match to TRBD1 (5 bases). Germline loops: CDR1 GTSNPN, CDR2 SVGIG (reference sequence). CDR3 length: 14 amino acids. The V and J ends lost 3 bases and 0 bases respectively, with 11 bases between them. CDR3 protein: CAWRETGANYGYTF. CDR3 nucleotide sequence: TGTGCCTGGAGAGAAACAGGAGCTAACTATGGCTACACCTTC. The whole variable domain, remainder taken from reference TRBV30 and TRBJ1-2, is SQTIHQWPATLVQPVGSPLSLECTVEGTSNPNLYWYRQAAGRGLQLLFYSVGIGQISSEVPQNLSASRPQDRQFILSSKKLLLSDSGFYLCAWRETGANYGYTFGSGTRLTVV.

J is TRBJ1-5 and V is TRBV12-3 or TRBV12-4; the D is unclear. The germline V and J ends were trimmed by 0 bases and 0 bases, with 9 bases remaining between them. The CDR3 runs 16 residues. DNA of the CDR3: TGTGCCAGCAGTTTAGCCTCCCCGCATAGCAATCAGCCCCAGCATTTT. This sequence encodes CASSLASPHSNQPQHF.